The subject of this entry is one TCR beta chain. Germline-derived CDR1 and CDR2 are SGHKS and YYEKEE (reference sequence). Trimming removed 2 bases from V and 3 bases from J, with 15 bases in between. This CDR3 has 15 amino acids. Researchers tagged individual cDNA molecules with unique molecular identifiers. A single record per CDR3 protein comes from TCRdb applying MiXCR to the 5' RACE reads. Found here are tens of thousands of distinct CDR3 sequences, approximately 10% of them singletons; the top ten hold about 11%. The data are from a study of early T cells in non-severe SARS-CoV-2 infection. The V and J genes are TRBV5-5 and TRBJ2-7, with D possibly TRBD1 on 6 matching bases. This TCR came from an adult who was a healthcare worker with PCR-confirmed SARS-CoV-2 infection or an uninfected control (not recorded which). Here the sequenced sample was whole blood, taken at baseline. This chain's CDR3 is CASSFQPGHNYEQYF. In DNA, the CDR3 is TGTGCCAGCAGCTTTCAACCGGGACATAACTACGAGCAGTACTTC.